This TCR beta chain appears in the sequencing data of a study of blood T cell repertoires in COVID-19. In terms of age and location, participants ranged from about 18 to 90 years and lived in 24 US areas. Original data processing: Reference gene primer amplification gave estimated nucleated cell counts. Profiling relied on immunoSEQ multiplex PCR, and the TCRdb table lists in-frame clones only, not all of them. V, J and clone size are taken as reported in that table, and D and trimming were inferred from the DNA itself. The sample lists 350,000 or so clones; about 86% were seen once. This receptor was obtained from a woman aged 40-49 years with acute COVID-19. The specimen was PBMCs or T cells enriched from blood (not recorded which).

CDR3 region: CASSLAGPETQYF. The CDR3 nucleotides are TGTGCCAGCAGCTTGGCAGGGCCAGAGACCCAGTACTTC. The J gene is TRBJ2-5, the V gene TRBV5-6, with TRBD1 as a possible D gene (5 bases). In germline, CDR1 is SGHDT, CDR2 YYEEEE. Deletions cut 0 bases from V and 4 bases from J, with 7 bases between. This CDR3 is 13 amino acids long.